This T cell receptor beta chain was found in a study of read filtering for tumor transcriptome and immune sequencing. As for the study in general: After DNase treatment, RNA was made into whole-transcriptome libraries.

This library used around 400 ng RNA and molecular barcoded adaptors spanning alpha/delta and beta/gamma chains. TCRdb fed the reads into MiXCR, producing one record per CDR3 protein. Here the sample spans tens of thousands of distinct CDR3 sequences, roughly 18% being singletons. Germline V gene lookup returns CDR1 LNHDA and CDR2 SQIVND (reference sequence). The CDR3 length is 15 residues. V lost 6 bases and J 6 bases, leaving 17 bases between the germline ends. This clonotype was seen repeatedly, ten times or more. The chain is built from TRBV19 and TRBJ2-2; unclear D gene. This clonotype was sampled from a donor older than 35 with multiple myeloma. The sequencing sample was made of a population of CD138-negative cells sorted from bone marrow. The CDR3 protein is CASSHPSSGPGELFF. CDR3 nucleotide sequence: TGTGCCAGTAGCCACCCCTCTTCTGGACCCGGGGAGCTGTTTTTT. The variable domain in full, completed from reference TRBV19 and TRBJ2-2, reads DGGITQSPKYLFRKEGQNVTLSCEQNLNHDAMYWYRQDPGQGLRLIYYSQIVNDFQKGDIAEGYSVSREKKESFPLTVTSAQKNPTAFYLCASSHPSSGPGELFFGEGSRLTVL.